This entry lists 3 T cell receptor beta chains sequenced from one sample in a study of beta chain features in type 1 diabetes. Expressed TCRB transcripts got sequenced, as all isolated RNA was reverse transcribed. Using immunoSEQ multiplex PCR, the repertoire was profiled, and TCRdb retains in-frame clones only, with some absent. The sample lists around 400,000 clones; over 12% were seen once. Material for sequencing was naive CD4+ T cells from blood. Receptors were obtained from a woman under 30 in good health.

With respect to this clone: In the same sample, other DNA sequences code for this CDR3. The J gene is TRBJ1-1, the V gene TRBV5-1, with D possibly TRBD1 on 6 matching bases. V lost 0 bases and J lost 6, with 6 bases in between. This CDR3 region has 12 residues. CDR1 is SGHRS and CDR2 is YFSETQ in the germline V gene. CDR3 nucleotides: TGCGCCAGCAGCTTGGAGGGGGCTGAAGCTTTCTTT. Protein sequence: CASSLEGAEAFF.

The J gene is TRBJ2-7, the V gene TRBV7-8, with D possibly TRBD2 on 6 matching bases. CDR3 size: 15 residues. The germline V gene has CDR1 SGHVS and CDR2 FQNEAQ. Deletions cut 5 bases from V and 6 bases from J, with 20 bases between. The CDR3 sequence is CASSPPGALAGEQYF. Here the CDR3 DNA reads TGTGCCAGCAGCCCGCCGGGAGCCTTGGCCGGCGAGCAGTACTTC.

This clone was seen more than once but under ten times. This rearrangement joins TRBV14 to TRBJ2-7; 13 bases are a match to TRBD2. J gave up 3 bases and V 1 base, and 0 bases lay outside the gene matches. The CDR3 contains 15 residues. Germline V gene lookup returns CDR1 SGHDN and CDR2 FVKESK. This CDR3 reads CASSQGTSGGYEQYF. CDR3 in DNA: TGTGCCAGCAGCCAAGGGACTAGCGGGGGCTACGAGCAGTACTTC.